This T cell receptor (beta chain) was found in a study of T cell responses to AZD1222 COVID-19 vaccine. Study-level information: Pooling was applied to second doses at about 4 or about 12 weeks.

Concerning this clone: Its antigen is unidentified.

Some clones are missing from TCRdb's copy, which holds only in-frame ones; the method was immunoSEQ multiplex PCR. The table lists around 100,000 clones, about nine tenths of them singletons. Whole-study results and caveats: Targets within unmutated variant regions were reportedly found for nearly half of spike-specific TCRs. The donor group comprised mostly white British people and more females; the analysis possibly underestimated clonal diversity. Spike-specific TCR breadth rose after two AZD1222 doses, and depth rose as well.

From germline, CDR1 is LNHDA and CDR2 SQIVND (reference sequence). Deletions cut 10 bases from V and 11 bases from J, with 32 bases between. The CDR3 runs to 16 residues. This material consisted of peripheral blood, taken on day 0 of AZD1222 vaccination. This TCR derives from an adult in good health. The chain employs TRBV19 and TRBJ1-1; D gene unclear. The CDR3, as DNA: TGTGCCACCTCTCAGAACCCCGGGCCTCGACTTGACGACGCTTTCTTT. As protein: CATSQNPGPRLDDAFF.